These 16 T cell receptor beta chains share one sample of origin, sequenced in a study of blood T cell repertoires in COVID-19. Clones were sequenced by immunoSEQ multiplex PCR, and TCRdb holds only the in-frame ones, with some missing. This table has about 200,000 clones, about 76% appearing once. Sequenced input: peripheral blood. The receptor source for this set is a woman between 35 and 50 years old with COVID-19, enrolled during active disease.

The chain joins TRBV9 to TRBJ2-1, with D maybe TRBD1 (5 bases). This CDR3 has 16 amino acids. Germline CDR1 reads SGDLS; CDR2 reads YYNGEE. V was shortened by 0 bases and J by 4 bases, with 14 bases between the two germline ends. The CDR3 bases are TGTGCCAGCAGCGTAGTAGGGGCCCCTTCTTACAATGAGCAGTTCTTC. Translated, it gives CASSVVGAPSYNEQFF.

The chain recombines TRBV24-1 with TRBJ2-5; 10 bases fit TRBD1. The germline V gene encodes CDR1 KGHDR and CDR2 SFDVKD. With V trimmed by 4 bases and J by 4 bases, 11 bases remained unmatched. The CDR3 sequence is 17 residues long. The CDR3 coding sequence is TGTGCCACCAGTGACTACCCGGGACAGGGGTCGGCAGAGACCCAGTACTTC. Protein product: CATSDYPGQGSAETQYF.

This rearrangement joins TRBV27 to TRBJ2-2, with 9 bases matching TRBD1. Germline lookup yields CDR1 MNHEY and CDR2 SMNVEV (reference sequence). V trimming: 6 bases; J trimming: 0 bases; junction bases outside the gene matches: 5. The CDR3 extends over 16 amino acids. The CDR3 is CASRRTGESNTGELFF. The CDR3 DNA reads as TGTGCCAGCAGACGGACAGGGGAGTCGAACACCGGGGAGCTGTTTTTT.

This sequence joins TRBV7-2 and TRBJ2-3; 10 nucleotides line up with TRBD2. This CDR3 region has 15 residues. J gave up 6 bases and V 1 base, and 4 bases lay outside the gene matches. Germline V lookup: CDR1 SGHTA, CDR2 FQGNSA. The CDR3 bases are TGTGCCAGCAGCTTAGGTCTAGCGGGGGCGGATACGCAGTATTTT. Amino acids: CASSLGLAGADTQYF.

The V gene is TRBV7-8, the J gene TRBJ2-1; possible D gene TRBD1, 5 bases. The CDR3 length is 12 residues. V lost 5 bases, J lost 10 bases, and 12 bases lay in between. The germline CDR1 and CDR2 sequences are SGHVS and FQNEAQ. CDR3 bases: TGTGCCAGCAGCCTACAGGTCCAGGAGCAGTTCTTC. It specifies CASSLQVQEQFF.

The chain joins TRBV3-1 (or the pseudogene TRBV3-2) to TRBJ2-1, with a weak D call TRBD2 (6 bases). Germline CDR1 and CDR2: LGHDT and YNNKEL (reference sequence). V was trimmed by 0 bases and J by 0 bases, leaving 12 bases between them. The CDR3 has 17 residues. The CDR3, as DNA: TGTGCCAGCAGCCAAGAAGCCTTCGGGGGCTCCTACAATGAGCAGTTCTTC. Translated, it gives CASSQEAFGGSYNEQFF.

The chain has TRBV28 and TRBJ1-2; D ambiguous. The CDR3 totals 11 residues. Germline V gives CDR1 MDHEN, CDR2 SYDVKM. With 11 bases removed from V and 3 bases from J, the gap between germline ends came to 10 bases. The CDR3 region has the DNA TGTGCCTGCGGTCAATACTATGGCTACACCTTC. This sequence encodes CACGQYYGYTF.

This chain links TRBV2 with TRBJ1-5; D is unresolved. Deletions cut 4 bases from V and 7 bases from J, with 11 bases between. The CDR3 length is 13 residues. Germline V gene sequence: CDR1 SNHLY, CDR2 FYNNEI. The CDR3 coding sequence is TGTGCCAGCAGTGTAGGACGGGAACAGCCCCAGCATTTT. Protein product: CASSVGREQPQHF.

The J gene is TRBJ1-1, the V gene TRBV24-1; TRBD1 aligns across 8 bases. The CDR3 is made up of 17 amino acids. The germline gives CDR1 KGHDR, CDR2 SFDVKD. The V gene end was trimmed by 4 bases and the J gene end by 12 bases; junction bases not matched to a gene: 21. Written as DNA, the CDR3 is TGTGCCACCAGTGAGCGCCCACAGGGGGGGGAGTTTTTAAGAACTTTCTTT. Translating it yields CATSERPQGGEFLRTFF.

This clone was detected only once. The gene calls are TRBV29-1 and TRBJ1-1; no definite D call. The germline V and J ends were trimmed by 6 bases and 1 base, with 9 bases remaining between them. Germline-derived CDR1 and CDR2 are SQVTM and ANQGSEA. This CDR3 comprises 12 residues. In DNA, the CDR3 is TGCAGCGTGAGGGCGGCGAACACTGAAGCTTTCTTT. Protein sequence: CSVRAANTEAFF.

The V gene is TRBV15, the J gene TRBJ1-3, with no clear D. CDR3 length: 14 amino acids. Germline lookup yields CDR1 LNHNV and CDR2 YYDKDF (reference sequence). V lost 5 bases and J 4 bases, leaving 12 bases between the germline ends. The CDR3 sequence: CATSSEDHGNTIYF. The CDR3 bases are TGTGCCACCAGCTCGGAGGACCACGGAAACACCATATATTTT.

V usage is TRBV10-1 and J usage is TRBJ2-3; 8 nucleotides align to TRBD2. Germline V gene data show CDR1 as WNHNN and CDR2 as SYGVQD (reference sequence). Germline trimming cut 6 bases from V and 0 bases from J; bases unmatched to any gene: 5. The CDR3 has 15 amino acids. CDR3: CASRQTSESTDTQYF. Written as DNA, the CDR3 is TGCGCCAGCAGACAGACTAGCGAAAGCACAGATACGCAGTATTTT.

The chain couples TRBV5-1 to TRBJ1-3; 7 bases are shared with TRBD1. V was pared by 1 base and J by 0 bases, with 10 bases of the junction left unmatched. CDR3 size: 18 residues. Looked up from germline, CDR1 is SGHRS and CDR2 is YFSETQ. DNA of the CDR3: TGCGCCAGCAGCTTGAGCCCACGGACAGGACTCTCTGGAAACACCATATATTTT. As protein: CASSLSPRTGLSGNTIYF.

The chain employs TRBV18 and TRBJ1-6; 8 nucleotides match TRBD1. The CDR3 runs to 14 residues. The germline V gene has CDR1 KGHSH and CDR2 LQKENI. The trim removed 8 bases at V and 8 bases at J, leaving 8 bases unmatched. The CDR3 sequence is CASVSGTGDSPLHF. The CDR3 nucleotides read TGTGCCAGCGTCTCCGGGACAGGCGATTCACCCCTCCACTTT.

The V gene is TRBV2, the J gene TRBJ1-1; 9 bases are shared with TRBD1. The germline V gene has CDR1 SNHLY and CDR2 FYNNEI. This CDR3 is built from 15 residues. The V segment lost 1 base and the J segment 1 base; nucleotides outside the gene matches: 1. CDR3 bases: TGTGCCAGCAGTGAAGAGGGACAGGGGAACACTGAAGCTTTCTTT. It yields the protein CASSEEGQGNTEAFF.

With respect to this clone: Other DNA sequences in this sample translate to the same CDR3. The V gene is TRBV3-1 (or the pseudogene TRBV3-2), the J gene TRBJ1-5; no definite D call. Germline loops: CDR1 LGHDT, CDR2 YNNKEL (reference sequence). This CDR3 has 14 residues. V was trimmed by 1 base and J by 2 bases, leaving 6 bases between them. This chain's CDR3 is CASSQAGGNQPQHF. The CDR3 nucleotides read TGTGCCAGCAGCCAAGCGGGAGGCAATCAGCCCCAGCATTTT.